Listed below are T cell receptor beta chains from one sample, sequenced in a study of T cells in lung cancer brain metastases. Profiling relied on immunoSEQ multiplex PCR, and the TCRdb table lists in-frame clones only, not all of them. The table includes about 5,600 clones, 75% to 90% detected once. Source material: tumor tissue from a brain metastasis. All receptors derive from a man aged 50 to 59 with non-small cell lung cancer that had spread to the brain. Both conserved end residues are part of each CDR3. Each record gives: D gene, CDR3 length, J gene, V gene, clone size, CDR3 protein, CDR3 DNA. The D gene is left open where the match is weak. Where a row states a size, it is once, few, many or the class of an expanded clone; other rows omit it.

. 13 TRBJ1-1 TRBV30 . CAWSVQANTEAFF TGTGCCTGGAGTGTACAGGCGAACACTGAAGCTTTCTTT
. 15 TRBJ2-3 TRBV7-9 few CASSFSGGGTDTQYF TGTGCCAGCAGCTTCTCCGGGGGTGGCACAGATACGCAGTATTTT
TRBD1 15 TRBJ1-6 TRBV7-9 . CASSSTGQGNSPLHF TGTGCCAGCAGCTCTACGGGACAGGGGAATTCACCCCTCCACTTT
. 15 TRBJ2-2 TRBV9 . CASSAEASYPGELFF TGTGCCAGCAGCGCCGAAGCCTCCTACCCCGGGGAGCTGTTTTTT
. 12 TRBJ2-7 TRBV30 . CAWGPTSYEQYF TGTGCCTGGGGTCCTACCTCCTACGAGCAGTACTTC
TRBD2 14 TRBJ2-1 TRBV7-7 . CASSLSGTNNEQFF TGTGCTAGCAGCTTAAGTGGGACTAACAATGAGCAGTTCTTC
. 16 TRBJ2-2 TRBV6-5 . CASSSPGRGITGELFF TGTGCCAGCAGTTCCCCGGGAAGGGGTATCACCGGGGAGCTGTTTTTT
. 19 TRBJ1-6 TRBV18 . CASSPNSFDTNSYNSPLHF TGTGCCAGCTCACCCAATTCTTTTGACACCAACTCCTATAATTCACCCCTCCACTTT
. 15 TRBJ1-2 TRBV7-2 . CASSQLPGTLYGYTF TGTGCCAGCAGCCAACTGCCGGGGACACTCTATGGCTACACCTTC
TRBD1 15 TRBJ2-4 TRBV5-6 . CASSWGVGQGIIQYF TGTGCCAGCAGCTGGGGGGTGGGACAGGGGATCATTCAGTACTTC
. 15 TRBJ1-4 TRBV9 . CASSVDGGGGEKLFF TGTGCCAGCAGCGTAGACGGGGGGGGAGGAGAAAAACTGTTTTTT
. 16 TRBJ2-3 TRBV5-1 . CASSLSGSLSTDTQYF TGCGCCAGCAGCTTGTCTGGCTCCCTTAGCACAGATACGCAGTATTTT
. 15 TRBJ1-1 TRBV11-2 . CASSLRAAQNTEAFF TGTGCCAGCAGCTTAAGGGCAGCACAGAACACTGAAGCTTTCTTT
. 15 TRBJ1-1 TRBV5-1 few CASSLAGAQGTEAFF TGCGCCAGCAGCTTGGCAGGGGCGCAGGGCACTGAAGCTTTCTTT
TRBD1 15 TRBJ1-2 TRBV9 . CASSVEPGQGAGYTF TGTGCCAGCAGCGTAGAGCCGGGACAGGGCGCGGGCTACACCTTC
. 14 TRBJ1-5 TRBV2 . CASSDQGYYQPQHF TGTGCCAGCAGTGATCAGGGATATTATCAGCCCCAGCATTTT
. 14 TRBJ1-1 TRBV9 . CASTPGQLNTEAFF TGTGCCAGCACCCCAGGACAGCTGAACACTGAAGCTTTCTTT
TRBD2 17 TRBJ2-1 TRBV4-3 . CASSQNSLAGGHNEQFF TGCGCCAGCAGCCAAAATTCCCTAGCGGGGGGGCATAATGAGCAGTTCTTC
TRBD1 17 TRBJ1-6 TRBV27 . CASSSTAGTVYNSPLHF TGTGCCAGCAGTTCAACTGCCGGGACAGTTTATAATTCACCCCTCCACTTT
. 15 TRBJ2-7 TRBV27 . CASSLSVRGVYEQYF TGTGCCAGCAGTTTATCGGTCAGGGGAGTCTACGAGCAGTACTTC
. 16 TRBJ2-5 TRBV5-6 . CASSLGFGVQQETQYF TGTGCCAGCAGCTTAGGGTTCGGGGTTCAACAAGAGACCCAGTACTTC
. 15 TRBJ1-6 TRBV6-1 . CASSEFHRAFSPLHF TGTGCCAGCAGTGAATTTCACAGGGCGTTTTCACCCCTCCACTTT
TRBD1 17 TRBJ2-5 TRBV9 . CASSVGWRTGGAETQYF TGTGCCAGCAGCGTAGGGTGGAGGACAGGGGGCGCGGAGACCCAGTACTTC
. 14 TRBJ1-4 TRBV5-1 . CASSLGGYPEKLFF TGCGCCAGCAGCTTGGGCGGCTACCCCGAAAAACTGTTTTTT
TRBD2 18 TRBJ2-2 TRBV19 . CASSRGLAGGFDTGELFF TGTGCCAGTAGTAGGGGACTAGCGGGGGGATTTGACACCGGGGAGCTGTTTTTT
. 13 TRBJ1-1 TRBV11-3 once CASSTTHNTEAFF TGTGCCAGCAGCACGACCCATAACACTGAAGCTTTCTTT
. 11 TRBJ1-1 TRBV20-1 . CSARGQFEAFF TGCAGTGCTAGAGGACAGTTTGAAGCTTTCTTT
. 17 TRBJ2-5 TRBV18 . CASSQSRGQGLQETQYF TGTGCCAGCTCACAATCACGTGGGCAAGGACTCCAAGAGACCCAGTACTTC
. 13 TRBJ2-2 TRBV19 . CASSNPNTGELFF TGTGCCAGTAGTAACCCGAACACCGGGGAGCTGTTTTTT
. 15 TRBJ2-3 TRBV4-1 . CASSQSLDGTDTQYF TGCGCCAGCAGCCAATCGCTGGACGGCACAGATACGCAGTATTTT
. 15 TRBJ1-2 TRBV5-1 . CASSSEGGGASGYTF TGCGCCAGCAGCTCGGAGGGGGGGGGCGCATCTGGCTACACCTTC
TRBD2 15 TRBJ2-5 TRBV5-1 . CASSFGSGGEETQYF TGCGCCAGCAGCTTTGGCTCGGGGGGGGAAGAGACCCAGTACTTC
TRBD1 13 TRBJ1-1 TRBV5-1 . CASSVYRGTEAFF TGCGCCAGCAGCGTTTACAGGGGCACTGAAGCTTTCTTT
. 14 TRBJ2-5 TRBV28 . CASSPSRVQETQYF TGTGCCAGCAGTCCATCCCGTGTCCAAGAGACCCAGTACTTC
TRBD1 13 TRBJ1-1 TRBV11-3 . CASSRDRASEAFF TGTGCCAGCAGCAGGGACAGGGCGTCTGAAGCTTTCTTT
TRBD2 16 TRBJ2-7 TRBV4-2 . CASSYEQTSVSYEQYF TGTGCCAGCAGCTACGAACAGACTAGCGTATCCTACGAGCAGTACTTC
. 15 TRBJ1-2 TRBV15 . CATSRDVGMQYGYTF TGTGCCACCAGCAGAGACGTTGGGATGCAGTATGGCTACACCTTC
. 15 TRBJ1-2 TRBV4-3 . CASSPVPPSADGYTF TGCGCCAGCAGCCCGGTTCCTCCATCCGCCGATGGCTACACCTTC
TRBD1 16 TRBJ1-2 TRBV30 . CAWSFLTPGGAHGYTF TGTGCCTGGAGTTTCCTGACCCCAGGGGGCGCCCATGGCTACACCTTC
. 14 TRBJ2-3 TRBV30 once CAWGPAKSTDTQYF TGTGCCTGGGGGCCGGCGAAGAGCACAGATACGCAGTATTTT
TRBD2 16 TRBJ2-3 TRBV19 few CASSMGLAGATDTQYF TGTGCCAGTAGTATGGGGCTAGCGGGGGCCACAGATACGCAGTATTTT
TRBD1 15 TRBJ1-5 TRBV4-1 . CASSPSRDSPQPQHF TGCGCCAGCAGCCCGTCCCGGGACAGCCCTCAGCCCCAGCATTTT
TRBD1 14 TRBJ2-5 TRBV6-1 . CASWTGGRQETQYF TGTGCCAGCTGGACAGGGGGTCGTCAAGAGACCCAGTACTTC
. 17 TRBJ1-1 TRBV6-1 . CASSEPARGGRNTEAFF TGTGCCAGCAGTGAACCCGCCCGAGGGGGGAGAAACACTGAAGCTTTCTTT
. 14 TRBJ1-1 TRBV6-6 . CASMSRGIHTEAFF TGTGCCAGCATGAGTCGGGGGATTCACACTGAAGCTTTCTTT
TRBD1 16 TRBJ1-3 TRBV5-5 . CASSIDRGVSGNTIYF TGTGCCAGCAGCATAGACAGGGGAGTCTCTGGAAACACCATATATTTT
TRBD1 13 TRBJ1-2 TRBV29-1 . CSVEPDRNYGYTF TGCAGCGTTGAACCGGACAGGAACTATGGCTACACCTTC